This TCR beta chain derives from a study of T cells in Graves' hyperthyroidism and ophthalmopathy. General observations from the study: Most expanded thyroid clonotypes above 0.001 recurred in blood.

As regards this clonotype: Antigen: not known.

Germline V CDR1 and CDR2: DFQATT, SNEGSKA (reference sequence). The V and J ends lost 5 bases and 4 bases, in that order; junction bases with no gene match: 7. CDR3 length: 14 residues. Amplified TCR beta CDR3 regions derived from RNA transcripts. Using the HTBI primer set, a first-round RT-PCR was run on the TCR CDR3. TCRdb recomputed calls from the multiplex PCR reads with MiXCR, one row per CDR3 protein. Of fewer than 200,000 distinct CDR3 sequences listed, less than 10% are singletons. The patients, who ranged from 18 to 65 in age, presented with newly diagnosed hyperthyroidism lasting under 2 months. Patients having uncontrolled infection, another autoimmune disease, pregnancy or lactation were not included. Together with thyroid ultrasound, orbital computed tomography, serum thyroxine and TRAb, clinical symptoms were used for diagnoses.

The receptor's source is a woman under 30 with Graves' hyperthyroidism that later progressed to Graves' ophthalmopathy. The sequencing input was blood. The chain carries TRBV20-1 and TRBJ2-3, with 9 bases fitting TRBD2. The CDR3 DNA is TGCAGTGCTTTTTTAGCGGGAGTGGCAGATACGCAGTATTTT. This sequence encodes CSAFLAGVADTQYF.